Listed below are T cell receptor beta chains from one sample, sequenced in a study of molecular identifiers for immune sequencing clone quantification. TCRdb independently ran MiXCR on the PCR reads; one entry per CDR3 protein. The repertoire includes hundreds of thousands of distinct CDR3 sequences, 25% of them detected once, and about 0.84% sits in the top ten. The sequenced sample was naive CD8+ T cells from blood, with Jurkat cell RNA spiked in. The receptors derive from a human donor in good health. Some libraries in this study had Jurkat cell RNA spiked in. CDR3s include the opening cysteine and the closing phenylalanine or tryptophan. The order of the fields is D gene, V gene, J gene, clone size, CDR3 DNA, CDR3 protein. D genes are given only for firm matches. Size values are once, few and many counts, or a class for expanded clones, and some rows have none.

d_call: TRBD1
v_call: TRBV28
j_call: TRBJ1-2
clone_size: many
cdr3_nt: TGTGCCAGCAGTTCCTCCCCGGGACAGGCCAGAGCTAACTATGGCTACACCTTC
cdr3_aa: CASSSSPGQARANYGYTF

d_call: .
v_call: TRBV4-1
j_call: TRBJ1-1
clone_size: few
cdr3_nt: TGCGCCAGCAGCCAAGATGGGTCGGGGATGAACACTGAAGCTTTCTTT
cdr3_aa: CASSQDGSGMNTEAFF

d_call: .
v_call: TRBV4-2
j_call: TRBJ2-7
clone_size: .
cdr3_nt: TGTGCCAGCAGCCAAGGGATGATCTACGAGCAGTACTTC
cdr3_aa: CASSQGMIYEQYF

d_call: .
v_call: TRBV7-9
j_call: TRBJ2-2
clone_size: many
cdr3_nt: TGTGCCAGCAGCCCAACCCCGTCGGCCGGGGAGCTGTTTTTT
cdr3_aa: CASSPTPSAGELFF

d_call: .
v_call: TRBV12-3/TRBV12-4
j_call: TRBJ2-7
clone_size: .
cdr3_nt: TGTGCCAGCACCAATCAGATCCACGAGCAGTACTTC
cdr3_aa: CASTNQIHEQYF

d_call: .
v_call: TRBV7-9
j_call: TRBJ2-7
clone_size: .
cdr3_nt: TGTGCCAGCAGCCCGGGTGGAGGGAATAGTAACGAGCAGTACTTC
cdr3_aa: CASSPGGGNSNEQYF

d_call: .
v_call: TRBV10-3
j_call: TRBJ2-7
clone_size: .
cdr3_nt: TGTGCCATCAGTGAGTCGTCCGGGACTCTCGATTACGACGAGCAGTACTTC
cdr3_aa: CAISESSGTLDYDEQYF

d_call: TRBD1
v_call: TRBV9
j_call: TRBJ2-7
clone_size: .
cdr3_nt: TGTGCCAGCAGCGAGAGGGACAGAGCCTACGAGCAGTACTTC
cdr3_aa: CASSERDRAYEQYF

d_call: .
v_call: TRBV10-3
j_call: TRBJ1-2
clone_size: .
cdr3_nt: TGTGCCATCAGTGAGTCCTTTATCTCAGGGATGGTAGACTATGGCTACACCTTC
cdr3_aa: CAISESFISGMVDYGYTF

d_call: .
v_call: TRBV4-3
j_call: TRBJ1-2
clone_size: many
cdr3_nt: TGCGCCAGCAGCCAAGGGGCAGGGTATGACTATGGCTACACCTTC
cdr3_aa: CASSQGAGYDYGYTF

d_call: .
v_call: TRBV12-3/TRBV12-4
j_call: TRBJ1-6
clone_size: few
cdr3_nt: TGTGCCAGCAGTTTGCTGGGTGTGGGCTCACCCCTCCACTTT
cdr3_aa: CASSLLGVGSPLHF

d_call: .
v_call: TRBV20-1
j_call: TRBJ2-7
clone_size: .
cdr3_nt: TGCAGTGCCTATTATGTCCGGGACTCGGAGTACTTC
cdr3_aa: CSAYYVRDSEYF

d_call: .
v_call: TRBV5-4
j_call: TRBJ1-1
clone_size: .
cdr3_nt: TGTACCAGCAGCTTGGAACACCCTCAGAAAGCTTTCTTT
cdr3_aa: CTSSLEHPQKAFF

d_call: TRBD2
v_call: TRBV11-2
j_call: TRBJ2-3
clone_size: few
cdr3_nt: TGTGCCAGCAGCTTCCCCTCTCGGGGGGGCTACAGAGTAGGGGATACGCAGTATTTT
cdr3_aa: CASSFPSRGGYRVGDTQYF

d_call: .
v_call: TRBV12-3/TRBV12-4
j_call: TRBJ2-3
clone_size: many
cdr3_nt: TGTGCCAGCAGTTTGGAGCAGGAAGATACGCAGTATTTT
cdr3_aa: CASSLEQEDTQYF

d_call: TRBD1
v_call: TRBV20-1
j_call: TRBJ2-4
clone_size: many
cdr3_nt: TGCAGTGCTAGAGAGACAGGGGCAGGAAACATTCAGTACTTC
cdr3_aa: CSARETGAGNIQYF

d_call: TRBD1
v_call: TRBV19
j_call: TRBJ2-5
clone_size: .
cdr3_nt: TGTGCCAGTAGTGTGGGACAGGGGGTCGGAGAGACCCAGTACTTC
cdr3_aa: CASSVGQGVGETQYF

d_call: TRBD1
v_call: TRBV4-3
j_call: TRBJ2-3
clone_size: many
cdr3_nt: TGCGCCAGCAGCCCGGGGACAGCTCCGCTGGGAGATACGCAGTATTTT
cdr3_aa: CASSPGTAPLGDTQYF

d_call: .
v_call: TRBV7-9
j_call: TRBJ2-3
clone_size: many
cdr3_nt: TGTGCCAGCAGCTCGTCGGCCGTCCCCCCGCAGTATTTT
cdr3_aa: CASSSSAVPPQYF

d_call: .
v_call: TRBV27
j_call: TRBJ2-3
clone_size: .
cdr3_nt: TGTGCCAGCAGTTCTGTCGGGCCTGGCACAGATACGCAGTATTTT
cdr3_aa: CASSSVGPGTDTQYF

d_call: TRBD2
v_call: TRBV5-4
j_call: TRBJ2-1
clone_size: few
cdr3_nt: TGTGCCAGCAGCTTGGTGGGACTAGCCATAGAGGAGCAGTTCTTC
cdr3_aa: CASSLVGLAIEEQFF

d_call: .
v_call: TRBV28
j_call: TRBJ2-1
clone_size: .
cdr3_nt: TGTGCCAGCAGTTTATCGGACAAACCCACTGGGAACTACAATGAGCAGTTCTTC
cdr3_aa: CASSLSDKPTGNYNEQFF

d_call: .
v_call: TRBV7-9
j_call: TRBJ2-7
clone_size: few
cdr3_nt: TGTGCCAGCAGCCCCCTCATGGGGCTCCACGAGCAGTACTTC
cdr3_aa: CASSPLMGLHEQYF

d_call: TRBD1
v_call: TRBV12-3/TRBV12-4
j_call: TRBJ2-5
clone_size: many
cdr3_nt: TGTGCCAGCAGCTCAAGCCGGGACAGGGGACAAGAGACCCAGTACTTC
cdr3_aa: CASSSSRDRGQETQYF

d_call: .
v_call: TRBV6-5
j_call: TRBJ1-1
clone_size: many
cdr3_nt: TGTGCCAGCAGTTACGGCCAGGGGAGCACTGAAGCTTTCTTT
cdr3_aa: CASSYGQGSTEAFF

d_call: .
v_call: TRBV6-2/TRBV6-3
j_call: TRBJ2-7
clone_size: .
cdr3_nt: TGTGCCAACAGATTATCTTGGGGACCTCCCTACGCGCAGTACTTC
cdr3_aa: CANRLSWGPPYAQYF

d_call: TRBD1
v_call: TRBV13
j_call: TRBJ1-3
clone_size: few
cdr3_nt: TGTGCCAGCAGCTCGGGACAGGGGGCGATAGCTGGAAACACCATATATTTT
cdr3_aa: CASSSGQGAIAGNTIYF

d_call: TRBD1
v_call: TRBV2
j_call: TRBJ1-1
clone_size: .
cdr3_nt: TGTGCCAGCAGTACGACAGGGGGTAAGGTAGAAGCTTTCTTT
cdr3_aa: CASSTTGGKVEAFF